Listed below are T cell receptor beta chains from one sample, sequenced in a study of blood T cell repertoires in COVID-19. Measured with immunoSEQ multiplex PCR; TCRdb has only the in-frame clones, and not every one. Of fewer than 250,000 clones listed, 92% are singletons. Sequenced input: peripheral blood. These receptor sequences come from a man in his thirties or forties with COVID-19, enrolled during active disease. Each CDR3 is given with its conserved first and last residue. Some rows have no size entry. The others give once, few or many, or a class for an expanded clone.

J gene: TRBJ2-4; V gene: TRBV6-5; clone size: NA; CDR3 protein: CASSYPDRDRRNIQYF
J gene: TRBJ1-3; V gene: TRBV14; clone size: NA; CDR3 protein: CASSQDSTGLRGTIYF
J gene: TRBJ2-3; V gene: TRBV5-5; clone size: NA; CDR3 protein: CASSLARDTQYF
J gene: TRBJ2-5; V gene: TRBV10-3; clone size: NA; CDR3 protein: CAIRNPGTSGVQETQYF
J gene: TRBJ1-5; V gene: TRBV5-5; clone size: NA; CDR3 protein: CASSLAGTGVAQPQHF
J gene: TRBJ1-1; V gene: TRBV2; clone size: NA; CDR3 protein: CASSRDRGRGTEAFF
J gene: TRBJ1-2; V gene: TRBV7-9; clone size: NA; CDR3 protein: CASSPGGSFGYTF
J gene: TRBJ2-7; V gene: TRBV19; clone size: NA; CDR3 protein: CASTNSKRGGIYEQYF
J gene: TRBJ2-1; V gene: TRBV24-1; clone size: NA; CDR3 protein: CATSGGDRDLNEQFF
J gene: TRBJ1-5; V gene: TRBV18; clone size: NA; CDR3 protein: CASSPRGDQPQHF
J gene: TRBJ2-1; V gene: TRBV27; clone size: NA; CDR3 protein: CASSLPTTGNEQFF
J gene: TRBJ1-1; V gene: TRBV19; clone size: NA; CDR3 protein: CASTIGWGQTNTEAFF
J gene: TRBJ2-2; V gene: TRBV3-1/TRBV3-2; clone size: NA; CDR3 protein: CASSQGQGPTGELFF
J gene: TRBJ1-3; V gene: TRBV3-1/TRBV3-2; clone size: once; CDR3 protein: CASSLSATGGNTIYF
J gene: TRBJ1-2; V gene: TRBV5-6; clone size: NA; CDR3 protein: CASSLTGASTYGYTF
J gene: TRBJ1-4; V gene: TRBV19; clone size: NA; CDR3 protein: CASSMAGSNEKLFF
J gene: TRBJ2-7; V gene: TRBV9; clone size: once; CDR3 protein: CASSVTGNSYEQYF
J gene: TRBJ1-5; V gene: TRBV10-2; clone size: NA; CDR3 protein: CASSDYPTGGSNQPQHF
J gene: TRBJ2-5; V gene: TRBV2; clone size: NA; CDR3 protein: CASSFDWSKETQYF
J gene: TRBJ1-1; V gene: TRBV10-3; clone size: NA; CDR3 protein: CAISESRGTEAFF
J gene: TRBJ1-2; V gene: TRBV27; clone size: once; CDR3 protein: CASTPRGARYGYTF
J gene: TRBJ1-1; V gene: TRBV9; clone size: NA; CDR3 protein: CASSETGDTEAFF
J gene: TRBJ1-2; V gene: TRBV29-1; clone size: NA; CDR3 protein: CSVEKAGYGYTF
J gene: TRBJ2-3; V gene: TRBV9; clone size: NA; CDR3 protein: CASSVGRGGTDTQYF
J gene: TRBJ1-2; V gene: TRBV19; clone size: NA; CDR3 protein: CASRMDSSRGYTF
J gene: TRBJ2-1; V gene: TRBV7-9; clone size: NA; CDR3 protein: CASSLRRGPSYNEQFF
J gene: TRBJ1-2; V gene: TRBV18; clone size: NA; CDR3 protein: CASSPRESDGYTF
J gene: TRBJ2-2; V gene: TRBV24-1; clone size: NA; CDR3 protein: CATSDQGQGVDTGELFF
J gene: TRBJ2-3; V gene: TRBV5-6; clone size: NA; CDR3 protein: CASSIRGLAVATDTQYF
J gene: TRBJ1-2; V gene: TRBV12-3/TRBV12-4; clone size: NA; CDR3 protein: CASSTQGGYGYTF
J gene: TRBJ2-7; V gene: TRBV29-1; clone size: few; CDR3 protein: CSVEIRGGLSEQYF
J gene: TRBJ1-1; V gene: TRBV6-5; clone size: NA; CDR3 protein: CASSSGQLNTEAFF
J gene: TRBJ2-3; V gene: TRBV7-2; clone size: NA; CDR3 protein: CASSPLSKRGYTDTQYF
J gene: TRBJ1-2; V gene: TRBV30; clone size: NA; CDR3 protein: CAWSVSWYRGPYGYTF
J gene: TRBJ1-5; V gene: TRBV6-5; clone size: few; CDR3 protein: CASSSRGHNQPQHF
J gene: TRBJ1-2; V gene: TRBV6-5; clone size: NA; CDR3 protein: CASSYSRPLDGGYTF
J gene: TRBJ2-3; V gene: TRBV7-9; clone size: once; CDR3 protein: CASSFGLAGETDTQYF
J gene: TRBJ2-1; V gene: TRBV19; clone size: NA; CDR3 protein: CASSRGTGNEQFF
J gene: TRBJ1-4; V gene: TRBV18; clone size: NA; CDR3 protein: CASSPTGGEGEKLFF
J gene: TRBJ1-5; V gene: TRBV19; clone size: NA; CDR3 protein: CASSIAADQPQHF
J gene: TRBJ1-2; V gene: TRBV5-1; clone size: NA; CDR3 protein: CASSLGQNVNYGYTF